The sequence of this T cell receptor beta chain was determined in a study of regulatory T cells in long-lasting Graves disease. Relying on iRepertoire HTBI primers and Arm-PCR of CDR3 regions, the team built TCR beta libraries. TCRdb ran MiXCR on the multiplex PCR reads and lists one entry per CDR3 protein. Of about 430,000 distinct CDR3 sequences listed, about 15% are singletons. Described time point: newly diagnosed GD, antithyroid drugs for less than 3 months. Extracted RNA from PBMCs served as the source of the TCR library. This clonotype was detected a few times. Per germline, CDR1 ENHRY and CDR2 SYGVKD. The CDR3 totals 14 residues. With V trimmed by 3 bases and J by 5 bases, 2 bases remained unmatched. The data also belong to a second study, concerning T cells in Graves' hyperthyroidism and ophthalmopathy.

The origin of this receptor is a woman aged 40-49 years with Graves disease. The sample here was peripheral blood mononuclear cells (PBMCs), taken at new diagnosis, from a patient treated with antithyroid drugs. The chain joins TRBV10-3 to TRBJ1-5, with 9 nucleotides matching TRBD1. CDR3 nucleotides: TGTGCCATCAGTGAACAGGGGGCCGATCAGCCCCAGCATTTT. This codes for CAISEQGADQPQHF.